This entry lists 16 T cell receptor beta chains sequenced from one sample in a study of T cell responses to AZD1222 COVID-19 vaccine. TCRdb's table, derived via immunoSEQ multiplex PCR, lists solely in-frame clones and lacks some. Here the sample spans about 150,000 clones, more than 90% being singletons. This material consisted of peripheral blood, taken on day 0 of AZD1222 vaccination. Receptors were obtained from an adult in good health.

This clone was recorded only once. The chain employs TRBV7-2 and TRBJ2-2, with 7 bases fitting TRBD1. The germline CDR1 and CDR2 sequences are SGHTA and FQGNSA. V dropped 1 base and J dropped 5; count of bases not matched to a gene: 4. The CDR3 is 15 amino acids. This CDR3 reads CASSLVVRGTGELFF. CDR3 coding DNA: TGTGCCAGCAGCTTAGTTGTCAGGGGGACCGGGGAGCTGTTTTTT.

The chain combines TRBV7-6 with TRBJ2-7; TRBD2 matches 12 bases. The CDR3 consists of 16 residues. The germline gives CDR1 SGHVS, CDR2 FNYEAQ. The junction had 12 bases not matched to a gene; V was cut back by 5 bases and J by 7 bases. CDR3 sequence reads: CASSPTSGRTPGEQYF. The CDR3 DNA reads as TGTGCCAGCAGCCCCACTAGCGGGAGGACCCCGGGTGAGCAGTACTTC.

The chain carries TRBV9 and TRBJ2-4; 14 bases are a match to TRBD2. This CDR3 is 16 amino acids long. Looked up from germline, CDR1 is SGDLS and CDR2 is YYNGEE. V lost 4 bases, J lost 6 bases, and 6 bases stayed unmatched. CDR3 bases: TGTGCCAGCAGCCCTCAGACTAGCGGGGGGGCAAACATTCAGTACTTC. This codes for CASSPQTSGGANIQYF.

This chain uses TRBV18 with TRBJ2-3; 9 positions agree with TRBD1. This CDR3 has 15 amino acids. V trimming: 3 bases; J trimming: 5 bases; junction bases outside the gene matches: 6. Germline assignment: CDR1 KGHSH and CDR2 LQKENI. The CDR3 bases are TGTGCCAGCTCACCCGCACAGGGGGCGCGAGATACGCAGTATTTT. This sequence encodes CASSPAQGARDTQYF.

V gene TRBV6-5 combines with J gene TRBJ1-4; 11 positions match TRBD1. CDR1 and CDR2 (germline): MNHEY, SVGAGI. The CDR3 has 15 residues. The junction had 1 base not matched to a gene; V was cut back by 0 bases and J by 7 bases. The CDR3 sequence: CASSYSGTGGEKLFF. Here the CDR3 DNA reads TGTGCCAGCAGTTACTCGGGGACAGGGGGTGAAAAACTGTTTTTT.

The chain links TRBV6-5 to TRBJ2-7, with D possibly being TRBD1 or TRBD2 (5 bases each). V was pared by 2 bases and J by 0 bases, with 14 bases between. Germline V CDR1 and CDR2: MNHEY, SVGAGI. The CDR3 has 16 amino acids. CDR3 sequence: CASSYGTGFISYEQYF. The CDR3 DNA is TGTGCCAGCAGTTACGGGACGGGCTTTATCTCCTACGAGCAGTACTTC.

The chain recombines TRBV18 with TRBJ1-2, with D perhaps TRBD1 (6 bases). The CDR3 has 16 residues. Trimming took 3 bases from V and 1 from J, leaving 15 bases between them. CDR1 is KGHSH and CDR2 is LQKENI in the germline V gene. In DNA form, the CDR3 reads TGTGCCAGCTCACCCGCAAAGGGACATATTAACTATGGCTACACCTTC. As protein: CASSPAKGHINYGYTF.

The rearrangement uses TRBV11-1 and TRBJ2-3; D tentatively fits TRBD1 or TRBD2 (5 bases each). CDR1 and CDR2 (germline): SGHAT, FQDESV (reference sequence). The ends were cut back, 4 bases at V and 2 bases at J, with 13 bases in the middle. The CDR3 sequence is 15 residues long. The CDR3 region has the DNA TGTGCCAGCAGCTCCCGATTGGGGGACACAGATACGCAGTATTTT. Translating it yields CASSSRLGDTDTQYF.

The rearrangement uses TRBV7-9 and TRBJ1-1, with TRBD1 as a possible D gene (5 bases). This CDR3 is built from 13 residues. V lost 11 bases and J 1 base, leaving 14 bases between the germline ends. Germline CDR1 and CDR2: SEHNR and FQNEAQ (reference sequence). This CDR3 reads CAGTGGSNTEAFF. Written as DNA, the CDR3 is TGTGCCGGAACGGGGGGGTCGAACACTGAAGCTTTCTTT.

The chain is built from TRBV4-2 and TRBJ1-1, with D possibly being TRBD1 (5 bases). This CDR3 has 15 amino acids. V shed 0 bases and J shed 3 bases, with 11 bases lying between them. Germline values: CDR1 LGHNA, CDR2 YNFKEQ. This CDR3 reads CASSQEGVGDTEAFF. The CDR3 DNA sequence: TGTGCCAGCAGCCAAGAAGGGGTCGGGGACACTGAAGCTTTCTTT.

The V call is TRBV2, the J call TRBJ2-3; either TRBD1 or TRBD2 may supply D (6 bases each). The CDR3 spans 15 residues. With 5 bases removed from V and 6 bases from J, the gap between germline ends came to 18 bases. The germline V gene has CDR1 SNHLY and CDR2 FYNNEI. This CDR3 reads CASSPGPRGGDTQYF. As DNA, the CDR3 is TGTGCCAGCAGTCCCGGGCCTCGAGGGGGGGATACGCAGTATTTT.

The chain recombines TRBV7-9 with TRBJ2-1; D might be TRBD2 (6 bases). Germline-derived CDR1 and CDR2 are SEHNR and FQNEAQ (reference sequence). The V gene lost 6 bases and the J gene lost 5 bases, with 11 bases spanning the gap. This CDR3 region has 13 residues. CDR3 DNA sequence: TGTGCCAGCAGTGTTAGCGGAGACAATGAGCAGTTCTTC. It encodes CASSVSGDNEQFF.

CDR3 DNA: TGTGCCAGCAGCGTAGCTCCCGGTCTGGCCTATGGCTACACCTTC. Translating it yields CASSVAPGLAYGYTF. The chain is built from TRBV9 and TRBJ1-2; no reliable D call. The CDR3 has 15 residues. The germline CDR1 and CDR2 sequences are SGDLS and YYNGEE. V was shortened by 0 bases and J by 4 bases, with 13 bases between the two germline ends. The entire variable domain, with the rest obtained from reference TRBV9 and TRBJ1-2, is as follows: DSGVTQTPKHLITATGQRVTLRCSPRSGDLSVYWYQQSLDQGLQFLIQYYNGEERAKGNILERFSAQQFPDLHSELNLSSLELGDSALYFCASSVAPGLAYGYTFGSGTRLTVV.

J is TRBJ2-5 and V is TRBV25-1, with D perhaps matching TRBD1 (5 bases). The V gene lost 8 bases and the J gene lost 1 base, with 11 bases spanning the gap. CDR1 is MGHDK, CDR2 SYGVNS, per germline. The length of the CDR3 is 13 residues. CDR3 nucleotide sequence: TGTGCCAGCCCTATCGACAGCCAAGAGACCCAGTACTTC. Its protein is CASPIDSQETQYF.

The CDR3 protein is CASSFGGGGYEQYF. CDR3 nucleotide sequence: TGTGCCAGCAGCTTTGGGGGAGGAGGTTACGAGCAGTACTTC. The chain links TRBV7-3 to TRBJ2-7; the D gene is possibly TRBD2 (6 bases). This CDR3 has 14 amino acids. CDR1 is SGHTA and CDR2 is FQGTGA in the germline V gene. Trimming left V 3 bases short and J 4 bases short, with 13 bases between.

The V call is TRBV18, the J call TRBJ1-2, with a weak D call TRBD1 (5 bases). Trimming cost V 6 bases and J 6 bases, with 17 bases left between them. Germline CDR1 and CDR2: KGHSH and LQKENI. The CDR3 consists of 14 residues. CDR3 bases: TGTGCCAGCTCGCGTCAGGGACCCCATGATGGCTACACCTTC. Residues: CASSRQGPHDGYTF.